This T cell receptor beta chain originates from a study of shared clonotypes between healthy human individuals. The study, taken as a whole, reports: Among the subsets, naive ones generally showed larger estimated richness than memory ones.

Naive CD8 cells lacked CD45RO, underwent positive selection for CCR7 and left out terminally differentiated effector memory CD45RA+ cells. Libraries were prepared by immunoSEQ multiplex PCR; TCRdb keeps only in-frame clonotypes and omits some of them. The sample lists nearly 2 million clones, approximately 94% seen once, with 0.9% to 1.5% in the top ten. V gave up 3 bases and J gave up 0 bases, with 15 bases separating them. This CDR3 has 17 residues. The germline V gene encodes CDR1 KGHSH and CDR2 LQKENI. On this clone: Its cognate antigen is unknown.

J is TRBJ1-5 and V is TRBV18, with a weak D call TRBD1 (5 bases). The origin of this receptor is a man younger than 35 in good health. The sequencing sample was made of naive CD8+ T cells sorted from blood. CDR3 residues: CASSPSGSVYSNQPQHF. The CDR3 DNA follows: TGTGCCAGCTCACCTTCAGGGAGCGTGTATAGCAATCAGCCCCAGCATTTT.